The source of this T cell receptor beta chain is a study of radiotherapy plus CTLA-4 blockade in lung cancer (dated by TCRdb to between 2017 and 2018). For the wider study: Among enrolled patients, about 19% had an objective response and approximately 30% reached disease control.

Details on this clone: The antigen this receptor binds is unknown. Base-call qualities are not available, and no considerably larger clone is one nucleotide away.

The CDR3 runs 14 residues from the cysteine to the phenylalanine. CDR3 DNA is the only sequence kept; it has 42 bases, read in frame from the first base. V loses 5 bases of germline sequence and J loses 3 bases, and the interval between the two ends is 13 bases. CDR1 and CDR2, looked up from the germline V gene, are MDHEN and SYDVKM. Here is what the overall study found, with its caveats: After treatment with radiotherapy and ipilimumab, TCR clones that originated in tumors expanded in peripheral blood. Early dynamic changes in blood T cell clones, together with increased serum interferon-beta after radiation, were reported as the strongest predictors of response.

The study tested focal radiation therapy combined with CTLA-4 blockade (ipilimumab) in patients with chemo-refractory metastatic non-small-cell lung cancer. The library was generated by the immunoSEQ multiplex PCR assay. This is the immuneACCESS table as TCRdb keeps it, with only in-frame sequences that have V and J called. A part of the clones is gone; compared with another copy, unresolved V genes explain less than half, and the rest is unexplained. The sample table contains about 60,000 clones; only one count was recorded for about three quarters of them. The top ten clonotypes cover almost 4% of the sample.

The specimen was peripheral blood, collected from a patient treated with radiotherapy plus ipilimumab. The sequence is built from TRBV28 and TRBJ1-2; no confident D gene assignment can be made. The source is a human donor with non-small cell lung cancer who had a partial response to radiotherapy plus ipilimumab. Read as DNA, the sequence is TGTGCCAGCAGTCCCGGCGGGCGGTACTATGGCTACACCTTC. It is translated as CASSPGGRYYGYTF.